The 2 T cell receptor beta chains below come from one sample, sequenced in a study of long-term antiretroviral therapy in people with HIV. The assay used was immunoSEQ (version v3.0), run at survey level. Method: immunoSEQ multiplex PCR; TCRdb's copy keeps in-frame clones and lacks some. The sample has just under 30,000 clones; about 88% are singletons. Sequences were derived from unsorted PBMCs, sampled approximately 5 years before starting antiretroviral therapy. Source of these receptors: a man in his fifties with HIV.

V and J are TRBV5-4 and TRBJ1-1, with 7 nucleotides matching TRBD1. The trim removed 3 bases at V and 0 bases at J, leaving 5 bases unmatched. CDR3 size: 15 residues. The germline V gene has CDR1 SGHNT and CDR2 YYREEE (reference sequence). As DNA, the CDR3 is TGTGCCAGCAGCTGGGACAGCGTCGTGAACACTGAAGCTTTCTTT. It codes for CASSWDSVVNTEAFF.

The chain employs TRBV9 and TRBJ2-1, with TRBD2 identical over 9 bases. Per the germline V gene, CDR1 is SGDLS and CDR2 is YYNGEE. The trim removed 0 bases at V and 7 bases at J, leaving 8 bases unmatched. The CDR3 covers 16 residues. CDR3 loop: CASSVGSAGGRNEQFF. CDR3 nucleotide sequence: TGTGCCAGCAGCGTAGGATCCGCGGGGGGGCGGAATGAGCAGTTCTTC.